This paragraph covers one T cell receptor (beta chain) sequence. The antigen is unknown. This sample was taken from a study of CXCR3-negative and CXCR3-positive naive CD8 T cells. Notes on the study in general: Memory cells diverged, while naive CXCR3-positive and CXCR3-negative cells had similar TRBV-TRBJ usage. CXCR3-positive naive cells had more hydrophobic TRB CDR3s than CXCR3-negative naive cells. Cryopreservation partially lowered CXCR3 expression, so most assays used fresh PBMCs. Memory CD8+ T cell repertoires were far less diverse than both naive subsets.

The TRB libraries of cDNA were built by UMI-labeled 5' RACE. TCRdb reprocessed the 5' RACE reads and keeps a single row for each CDR3 protein, giving no DNA. This table lists under 150,000 distinct CDR3 sequences. Among CD8+ T cells, naive ones were CD45RO-CCR7+CD27+CD95-. The CDR3 is 11 residues long. CDR1 and CDR2 from the germline V gene are DFQATT and SNEGSKA (reference sequence). The rearrangement uses TRBV20-1 and TRBJ2-1. The sequenced sample was naive CXCR3+ CD8+ T cells from blood. Subset of the sample: CD45RO-CCR7+CD27+CD95- naive CD8+ T cells expressing CXCR3 (TNR3+). The clonotype comes from a human donor in good health. Some clones in this sample may be carry-over from other donors' samples. CDR3 in amino acids: CSARDNNEQFF.